The source of this T cell receptor (beta chain) is a study of cytomegalovirus exposure and HLA in healthy donors (dated by TCRdb to 2016 to 2017). The study in broad terms: A later analysis indicated that the 120 or so validation repertoires were generated on the platform also employed for the approximately 700 repertoires of the first cohort. The aim of the study was to test whether cataloging public T cell receptors could identify signatures of past pathogen exposure. A separate validation cohort of roughly 120 different subjects was used in addition to the approximately 610-subject first cohort. High-throughput TCR immunosequencing, statistical association of individual TCRs with disease status, and machine learning were combined to predict cytomegalovirus infection status.

Trimming removed 5 bases from V and 4 bases from J; the gene matches leave 4 bases unexplained. Based on the germline V gene (reference sequence), the CDR1 and CDR2 sequences are LNHDA and SQIVND. Including the terminal cysteine and phenylalanine, the CDR3 comprises 14 residues. Only the CDR3 region is kept as DNA, spanning 42 bases read in frame from base 1. Library generation was performed with the immunoSEQ multiplex PCR assay. The paper's processing steps were these. A statistical classification framework was built to diagnose cytomegalovirus status from the catalog of TCR beta chain sequences. TCRdb mirrors the immuneACCESS table, restricted to in-frame sequences. Some clones are absent from its copies; in checked studies, under half trace to an unresolved V gene, and the reason for the others is unknown. D and trimming come from the DNA, and the V and J calls and clone size come from that table. The sample table lists over 100,000 clones, 89% of them with a count of one. The ten top clones hold approximately 3.3% of the sample.

Remarks on this clone: Its recognized antigen is unknown. Base-call qualities are not available, and no considerably larger clone is one nucleotide away.

The donors were included in the validation cohort of over a hundred subjects, a group kept apart from the approximately 700-subject first cohort. Beyond this particular receptor, the publication reports: In vitro tests confirmed that a few of the cytomegalovirus-associated TCR beta chains recognize cytomegalovirus antigens. Most TCR sequences were observed very rarely across donors, whereas some public TCRs were present in many individuals. Of the cluster scores, about 94% were above 0 in a later analysis, which found that TCRs clustered in the first cohort also tended to co-occur in the 130 or so validation repertoires. In the study, some 160 TCR beta chains were listed as associated with cytomegalovirus. A later analysis lacked HLA typing for the validation cohort, so it scored co-occurrence in that cohort across all 110 or so repertoires. The authors suggested that the approach could potentially be extended to other disease states and immunological phenotypes. Cytomegalovirus status was reported to be diagnosed by the classifier with high specificity and sensitivity in both the original and validation cohorts.

Sample: PBMCs. Rearrangement joined TRBV19 to TRBJ1-2, with TRBD1 matching 10 junction bases. This receptor was identified in a man younger than 45 in good health and CMV-seronegative. The CDR3 corresponds to CASSRTGGLYGYTF. The nucleotides are TGTGCCAGTAGTCGGACAGGGGGTCTCTATGGCTACACCTTC.